The 20 T cell receptor beta chains below were found in one sample sequenced in a study of T-cell memory formation after mild COVID-19. A single record per CDR3 protein comes from TCRdb applying MiXCR to the 5' RACE reads. The repertoire has around 250,000 distinct CDR3 sequences, about a sixth of them found once; the top ten carry 20% to 25%. The sequencing sample was made of PBMCs or a T cell subset sorted from them (not recorded which). Source of these receptors: a young man who had mild COVID-19 (a few samples of this study predate the infection). Cell type and time point are not known.

This clonotype was detected only a few times. The J gene is TRBJ1-6, the V gene TRBV2; no reliable D call. The CDR3 loop spans 15 amino acids. CDR1 SNHLY and CDR2 FYNNEI come from the germline V gene. V gave up 8 bases and J gave up 8 bases, with 19 bases separating them. This chain's CDR3 is CASVIRAANHSPLHF. CDR3 nucleotide sequence: TGTGCCAGCGTCATAAGGGCAGCGAATCATTCACCCCTCCACTTT. The full variable domain, in which reference TRBV2 and TRBJ1-6 provide the parts outside the CDR3, is EPEVTQTPSHQVTQMGQEVILRCVPISNHLYFYWYRQILGQKVEFLVSFYNNEISEKSEIFDDQFSVERPDGSNFTLKIRSTKLEDSAMYFCASVIRAANHSPLHFGNGTRLTVT.

This clonotype was seen a handful of times. The rearrangement joins TRBV18 to TRBJ2-5; 7 bases fit TRBD1. Germline V CDR1 and CDR2: KGHSH, LQKENI. V gave up 5 bases and J gave up 1 base; unmatched junction bases: 4. The CDR3 spans 14 residues. The CDR3 DNA reads as TGTGCCAGCTCAAACGGGACAGCCCAAGAGACCCAGTACTTC. Translated: CASSNGTAQETQYF.

In this sample, this clonotype turned up a few times. V gene TRBV7-2 combines with J gene TRBJ1-2, with 7 positions matching TRBD1. The germline gives CDR1 SGHTA, CDR2 FQGNSA. With V trimmed by 3 bases and J by 4 bases, 2 bases remained unmatched. The CDR3 consists of 13 residues. The CDR3 sequence is CASSFGTAYGYTF. The CDR3 bases are TGTGCCAGCAGCTTCGGGACAGCCTATGGCTACACCTTC.

The table lists this clonotype with a few counts. The chain joins TRBV6-5 to TRBJ2-7, with a tentative D call TRBD2 (6 bases). Trimming removed 0 bases from V and 3 bases from J, with 15 bases in between. CDR1 and CDR2 from the germline V gene are MNHEY and SVGAGI. The CDR3 runs 16 residues. The CDR3 nucleotides read TGTGCCAGCAGTTACTCGAGGGGACTGATGATCTACGAGCAGTACTTC. Its protein product is CASSYSRGLMIYEQYF.

This sequence joins TRBV4-3 and TRBJ2-2, with 7 bases fitting TRBD2. Trimming took 0 bases from V and 4 from J; bases not matched to a gene: 2. The CDR3 has 15 amino acids. From germline, CDR1 is LGHNA and CDR2 YSLEER. The CDR3 DNA is TGCGCCAGCAGCCAAGATCCGGGGGGCACCGGGGAGCTGTTTTTT. Protein: CASSQDPGGTGELFF.

This clonotype was counted between two and nine times. At one end the junction does not follow the germline gene, possibly because of a read error. J is TRBJ2-1 and V is TRBV2; D not certain. Germline loops: CDR1 SNHLY, CDR2 FYNNEI. The CDR3 consists of 12 residues. The CDR3 reads CASSESGGEQLF. In DNA form, the CDR3 reads TGTGCCAGCAGTGAGTCGGGCGGTGAGCAGTTATTC.

This sequence joins TRBV11-2 and TRBJ2-5; TRBD1 matches 7 bases. V shed 2 bases and J 3 bases; nucleotides not matched to a gene: 6. Germline V gene sequence: CDR1 SGHAT, CDR2 FQNNGV. The CDR3 has 15 residues. The CDR3 sequence: CASSLSTGEEETQYF. Here the CDR3 DNA reads TGTGCCAGCAGCTTAAGTACAGGGGAAGAAGAGACCCAGTACTTC.

The V gene is TRBV7-2, the J gene TRBJ2-3; no clear D. This CDR3 spans 13 amino acids. The germline V gene encodes CDR1 SGHTA and CDR2 FQGNSA. The V and J ends lost 1 base and 4 bases respectively, with 6 bases between them. The CDR3 coding sequence is TGTGCCAGCAGCTTAGGAAGCCCAGATACGCAGTATTTT. It is translated as CASSLGSPDTQYF. The whole variable domain, filled in from reference TRBV7-2 and TRBJ2-3, reads GAGVSQSPSNKVTEKGKDVELRCDPISGHTALYWYRQSLGQGLEFLIYFQGNSAPDKSGLPSDRFSAERTGGSVSTLTIQRTQQEDSAVYLCASSLGSPDTQYFGPGTRLTVL.

This clonotype has only a few counts. The gene calls are TRBV10-3 and TRBJ2-1; 8 bases are a match to TRBD1. Germline assignment: CDR1 ENHRY and CDR2 SYGVKD. The CDR3 totals 19 residues. V dropped 1 base and J dropped 2; count of bases not matched to a gene: 13. Here the CDR3 reads CAISEWAGGEATPYNEQFF. CDR3 nucleotides: TGTGCCATCAGTGAGTGGGCAGGGGGCGAGGCAACCCCCTACAATGAGCAGTTCTTC.

This clonotype was seen a few times. The chain combines TRBV28 with TRBJ2-7, with D tentatively TRBD1 (6 bases). Trimming cost V 10 bases and J 3 bases, with 10 bases left between them. This CDR3 region has 11 residues. Germline CDR1 and CDR2: MDHEN and SYDVKM. The CDR3 DNA reads TGTGCCACTACAGGGAACTACGAGCAGTACGTC. It translates to CATTGNYEQYV.

This clonotype appeared a few times. V and J are TRBV6-2 or TRBV6-3 and TRBJ2-3; D remains unclear. With 2 bases removed from V and 10 bases from J, the gap between germline ends came to 7 bases. The CDR3 has 11 residues. CDR1 and CDR2 from the germline V gene are MNHEY and SVGEGT. CDR3 sequence reads: CASSYGYPQYF. As DNA, the CDR3 is TGTGCCAGCAGTTACGGGTATCCGCAGTATTTT.

This sequence joins TRBV27 and TRBJ2-5; D is possibly TRBD1 (6 bases). The V gene's germline CDR1 is MNHEY and CDR2 SMNVEV (reference sequence). The CDR3 has 14 amino acids. V shed 0 bases and J shed 4 bases, with 9 bases lying between them. The CDR3 bases are TGTGCCAGCAGTTTATCTTGGGGGCGAGAGACCCAGTACTTC. Encoded protein: CASSLSWGRETQYF.

This clonotype occurred many times. CDR3 in amino acids: CASSQDRVETQYF. The CDR3 coding sequence is TGCGCCAGCAGCCAAGACCGGGTGGAGACCCAGTACTTC. This rearrangement joins TRBV4-1 to TRBJ2-5, with D unclear. The CDR3 sequence is 13 residues long. Germline V gene lookup returns CDR1 MGHRA and CDR2 YSYEKL. V dropped 0 bases and J dropped 5 bases, with 7 bases sitting between them.

The rearrangement uses TRBV7-9 and TRBJ1-1; no clear D gene. V was cut by 4 bases and J by 0 bases, with 9 bases left in between. Per germline, CDR1 SEHNR and CDR2 FQNEAQ (reference sequence). The CDR3 extends over 14 amino acids. The CDR3 sequence: CASSWRHLNTEAFF. CDR3 bases: TGTGCCAGCAGCTGGCGACACCTGAACACTGAAGCTTTCTTT.

V and J are TRBV15 and TRBJ1-6; TRBD1 might be the D (5 bases). The germline V gene encodes CDR1 LNHNV and CDR2 YYDKDF (reference sequence). The CDR3 sequence is 14 residues long. V lost 1 base and J 10 bases, leaving 11 bases between the germline ends. Here the CDR3 DNA reads TGTGCCACCAGCAGAGGTCCGGGACGCTCACCCCTCCACTTT. It specifies CATSRGPGRSPLHF.

This chain joins TRBV7-2 and TRBJ2-4, with 8 bases lining up with TRBD1. The germline CDR1 and CDR2 sequences are SGHTA and FQGNSA. V was pared by 5 bases and J by 6 bases, with 3 bases of the junction left unmatched. The CDR3 has 13 amino acids. CDR3 nucleotide sequence: TGTGCCAGCAGCGTCGGACAGGGAAACATTCAGTACTTC. As protein: CASSVGQGNIQYF.

This clonotype occurred a few times. The V gene is TRBV24-1, the J gene TRBJ2-1; D not certain. The V gene lost 4 bases and the J gene lost 6 bases, with 6 bases spanning the gap. This CDR3 has 12 amino acids. CDR1 KGHDR and CDR2 SFDVKD come from the germline V gene. CDR3: CATSDPLNEQFF. DNA of the CDR3: TGTGCCACCAGTGACCCCCTCAATGAGCAGTTCTTC.

The rearrangement uses TRBV5-6 and TRBJ2-5; D uncertain. V was cut by 3 bases and J by 5 bases, with 17 bases left in between. This CDR3 is built from 15 residues. Germline CDR1 is SGHDT and CDR2 is YYEEEE. In DNA, the CDR3 is TGTGCCAGCAGCTGGGGTGTGGGGTTTGGTGAGACCCAGTACTTC. Translating gives CASSWGVGFGETQYF.

The gene calls are TRBV13 and TRBJ2-2; no clear D gene. The ends were cut back, 5 bases at V and 3 bases at J, with 13 bases in the middle. Germline lookup yields CDR1 PRHDT and CDR2 FYEKMQ (reference sequence). The CDR3 is 15 residues long. The CDR3 nucleotides are TGTGCCAGCAGCGGTGGTCTTAATGACACCGGGGAGCTGTTTTTT. Its protein is CASSGGLNDTGELFF.

This clonotype was recorded only once. Since the CDR3 does not end with the conserved phenylalanine or tryptophan, this likely comes from a read error. The V gene is TRBV3-1, the J gene TRBJ2-5; D not certain. Germline V gives CDR1 LGHDT, CDR2 YNNKEL (reference sequence). CDR3 size: 12 residues. Trimming stripped 5 bases from V and 5 bases from J, with 9 bases between. The CDR3 nucleotides read TGTGCCAGCAGCGGCGAGTGGGAGACCCAGTACTTA. Protein: CASSGEWETQYL.